This T cell receptor (beta chain) is drawn from a study of post-analysis software for immune sequencing data. The overall study: The disease courses spanned relapsing-remitting, secondary progressive and progressive-relapsing forms of multiple sclerosis.

Broader study findings: Normalized Chao1 diversity in multiple sclerosis patients fell significantly below that of controls. There were five TRBV segments more frequent in patients than controls, and TRBV5-6, TRBV5-1 and TRBV20-1 were among them.

Concerning this clonotype: Its antigen is not identified.

In germline, CDR1 is SGHRS, CDR2 YFSETQ. CDR3 length equals 15 residues. The V end lost 2 bases, the J end lost 9 bases, and 20 bases lay between the germline ends. The TCR beta cDNA libraries carried unique molecular identifiers. TCRdb fed the PCR reads into MiXCR, producing one record per CDR3 protein. Of 800,000 to 950,000 distinct CDR3 sequences listed, roughly half were seen once; the top ten hold 4.6%. This TCR was sampled from a girl between 5 and 17 years old with multiple sclerosis. The sample consisted of blood. This chain uses TRBV5-1 with TRBJ2-5; D could derive from TRBD1 or TRBD2 (5 bases each). CDR3 in amino acids: CASSLTRDPGQAQYF. DNA for the CDR3: TGCGCCAGCAGCTTAACCCGGGACCCAGGGCAGGCCCAGTACTTC.